Presented here are 29 T cell receptor beta chains from one specimen sequenced in a study of human T cells and chemical hapten exposure. In TCRdb, the RACE reads were re-called with MiXCR into one record per CDR3 protein. The sample lists tens of thousands of distinct CDR3 sequences, 10% occurring once. Described time point: patch test 2, 6 weeks after DPC sensitization. Treatment indicated: therapeutic diphenylcyclopropenone sensitization with weekly scalp DPC. Sequencing used whole blood, obtained in connection with sensitization to the hapten diphenylcyclopropenone (DPC). These receptors all stem from a woman in her twenties or thirties with alopecia areata. Some clones in this sample may be carry-over from other donors' samples.

As concerns this clonotype: This could be a read error, since a much larger clone is one nucleotide away. This chain joins TRBV6-5 and TRBJ2-1; D unresolved. CDR1 is MNHEY and CDR2 is SVGAGI in the germline V gene. The CDR3 covers 15 residues. The CDR3 protein is CASSAGQNSYNEQIF. CDR3 DNA sequence: TGTGCCAGCAGTGCCGGGCAAAACTCCTACAATGAGCAGATCTTC.

This clonotype was counted many times. The chain couples TRBV20-1 to TRBJ2-7; 9 positions agree with TRBD2. Germline V lookup: CDR1 DFQATT, CDR2 SNEGSKA (reference sequence). The CDR3 sequence is 13 residues long. J lost 6 bases, V lost 5 bases, and 8 bases had no gene match. CDR3 sequence: CSADIGLATEQYF. The DNA for the CDR3 is TGCAGTGCTGACATAGGACTAGCGACCGAGCAGTACTTC.

This clonotype came up a few times. The chain uses TRBV3-1 and TRBJ1-5; no reliable D call. Germline V lookup: CDR1 LGHDT, CDR2 YNNKEL (reference sequence). This CDR3 has 14 residues. V lost 1 base, J lost 4 bases, and 8 bases lay in between. This chain's CDR3 is CASSQGSANQPQHF. For the CDR3, the DNA is TGTGCCAGCAGCCAAGGGTCAGCAAATCAGCCCCAGCATTTT.

At least ten counts were recorded for this clonotype. The J gene is TRBJ1-1, the V gene TRBV7-3; D ambiguous. Trimming left V 3 bases short and J 0 bases short, with 5 bases between. CDR3 size: 13 residues. The V gene's germline CDR1 is SGHTA and CDR2 FQGTGA. CDR3 coding DNA: TGTGCCAGCAGCTTCGGAATGAACACTGAAGCTTTCTTT. Translating gives CASSFGMNTEAFF.

This clonotype was found many times. The genes are TRBV20-1 and TRBJ2-3; D is ambiguous. The CDR3 contains 16 residues. CDR1 is DFQATT, CDR2 SNEGSKA, per germline (reference sequence). Trimming left V 0 bases short and J 0 bases short, with 13 bases between. CDR3 residues: CSARDNLLFSTDTQYF. CDR3 nucleotides: TGCAGTGCTAGAGATAATCTTTTATTTAGCACAGATACGCAGTATTTT.

This clonotype was detected ten times or more. This chain connects TRBV11-3 to TRBJ2-1, with 9 bases lining up with TRBD1. V lost 5 bases and J lost 7; bases outside the gene matches: 6. In germline, CDR1 is SGHNT, CDR2 YENEEA. The CDR3 contains 14 residues. This CDR3 reads CASSPGQGMNEQFF. In DNA, the CDR3 is TGTGCCAGCAGCCCGGGACAGGGTATGAATGAGCAGTTCTTC.

This clonotype was picked up a small number of times. This rearrangement joins TRBV5-1 to TRBJ2-1, with D perhaps matching TRBD2 (6 bases). V shed 5 bases and J shed 6 bases, with 15 bases lying between them. The length of the CDR3 is 14 residues. Germline loops: CDR1 SGHRS, CDR2 YFSETQ. In DNA, the CDR3 is TGCGCCAGCAGTCTGGTGGAGGGAATCAATGAGCAGTTCTTC. Translation: CASSLVEGINEQFF.

This clonotype was detected many times. The rearrangement links TRBV29-1 to TRBJ2-1, with D perhaps assigned TRBD1 or TRBD2 (6 bases each). Trimming left V 7 bases short and J 8 bases short, with 18 bases between. CDR1 and CDR2 from the germline V gene are SQVTM and ANQGSEA. There are 13 residues in the CDR3. The CDR3 region has the DNA TGCAGCGCCCGCACAAACAGGGACTATGAGCAGTTCTTC. This sequence encodes CSARTNRDYEQFF.

The chain is built from TRBV11-2 and TRBJ2-3; possibly TRBD1 for D (5 bases). In germline, CDR1 is SGHAT, CDR2 FQNNGV. Trimming removed 2 bases at V and 6 bases at J, with 6 bases between. The CDR3 length is 12 residues. The CDR3 DNA sequence: TGTGCCAGCAGCTTAAACAGGGATACGCAGTATTTT. Protein sequence: CASSLNRDTQYF.

This clonotype was counted many times. V gene TRBV29-1 combines with J gene TRBJ1-2; D gene unclear. The CDR3 has 13 residues. Trimming shortened V by 4 bases and J by 2 bases, and 11 bases separated the two germline ends. Germline V CDR1 and CDR2: SQVTM, ANQGSEA. The CDR3 here is CSVVGFENYGYTF. The CDR3 nucleotides are TGCAGCGTTGTGGGGTTCGAGAACTATGGCTACACCTTC.

The chain couples TRBV18 to TRBJ2-1, with 8 bases matching TRBD2. From germline, CDR1 is KGHSH and CDR2 LQKENI. V lost 3 bases and J lost 13; bases outside the gene matches: 11. The CDR3 spans 14 residues. CDR3 amino acids: CASSPPPVGTSQFF. As DNA, the CDR3 is TGTGCCAGCTCACCTCCCCCCGTCGGGACTAGTCAGTTCTTC.

This chain joins TRBV18 and TRBJ2-3; D gene unclear. The V gene's germline CDR1 is KGHSH and CDR2 LQKENI. This CDR3 is 13 amino acids long. Trimming took off 2 bases at V and 6 bases at J, with 9 bases between the two ends. CDR3 nucleotide sequence: TGTGCCAGCTCACCATTCGACGGGGATACGCAGTATTTT. The encoded protein is CASSPFDGDTQYF.

In this sample, this clonotype turned up many times. The V gene is TRBV6-1, the J gene TRBJ1-1; unclear D gene. The CDR3 covers 11 residues. Between the trimmed V and J ends, which lost 2 bases and 7 bases, there was a span of 5 bases. Germline V gives CDR1 MNHNS, CDR2 SASEGT. CDR3 sequence (DNA): TGTGCCAGCAGTGAACGGCATGAAGCTTTCTTT. Its protein is CASSERHEAFF.

This clonotype was observed a few times. V is TRBV7-9 and J is TRBJ1-1; D gene unclear. Trimming took 5 bases from V and 3 from J, leaving 16 bases between them. CDR1 is SEHNR, CDR2 FQNEAQ, per germline (reference sequence). The CDR3 has 15 residues. CDR3 DNA: TGTGCCAGCAGCCAAATTCAACTTCTTTACACTGAAGCTTTCTTT. Its protein product is CASSQIQLLYTEAFF.

Many counts were recorded for this clonotype. This rearrangement joins TRBV11-2 to TRBJ2-1; 11 bases match TRBD2. Trimming at V came to 5 bases and at J to 7 bases, leaving 16 bases not matched to a gene. From germline, CDR1 is SGHAT and CDR2 FQNNGV. This CDR3 region has 18 residues. The CDR3 loop reads CASSLDTSGGRRGNEQFF. The CDR3 DNA reads as TGTGCCAGCAGCCTGGATACTAGCGGGGGCCGCCGAGGGAATGAGCAGTTCTTC.

This chain uses TRBV18 with TRBJ1-1; 7 bases align to TRBD1. V lost 2 bases, J lost 3 bases, and 6 bases stayed unmatched. This CDR3 is 15 amino acids long. The germline V gene encodes CDR1 KGHSH and CDR2 LQKENI. The CDR3 spells CASSPTRGGDTEAFF. The CDR3 DNA follows: TGTGCCAGCTCACCAACCAGGGGGGGGGACACTGAAGCTTTCTTT.

This clonotype came up many times. The rearrangement uses TRBV18 and TRBJ1-3; 9 nucleotides match TRBD1. The CDR3 has 15 residues. Germline loops: CDR1 KGHSH, CDR2 LQKENI. The V segment lost 2 bases and the J segment 3 bases; nucleotides outside the gene matches: 2. The CDR3 sequence: CASSPSGQGGNTIYF. The CDR3 nucleotides read TGTGCCAGCTCACCATCGGGACAGGGTGGAAACACCATATATTTT.

In this sample, this clonotype turned up a few times. The chain uses TRBV28 and TRBJ2-3; no reliable D call. The CDR3 has 13 amino acids. Trimming took 6 bases from V and 6 from J, leaving 13 bases between them. The germline CDR1 and CDR2 sequences are MDHEN and SYDVKM. CDR3 DNA: TGTGCCAGCAGGGGCCGGAGCTGGGATACGCAGTATTTT. It yields the protein CASRGRSWDTQYF.

This clonotype showed up many times. The genes are TRBV5-1 and TRBJ2-2, with D possibly TRBD1 on 5 matching bases. Looked up from germline, CDR1 is SGHRS and CDR2 is YFSETQ. This CDR3 spans 14 amino acids. Trimming removed 3 bases from V and 1 base from J, with 7 bases in between. The CDR3 loop is CASSSQGNTGELFF. The CDR3 DNA is TGCGCCAGCAGCTCTCAGGGGAACACCGGGGAGCTGTTTTTT.

Ten or more counts support this clonotype. The chain uses TRBV5-1 and TRBJ1-4; 9 nucleotides line up with TRBD1. V shed 4 bases and J 7 bases; nucleotides not matched to a gene: 5. The CDR3 loop spans 14 amino acids. Germline assignment: CDR1 SGHRS and CDR2 YFSETQ. DNA of the CDR3: TGCGCCAGCAGCGGGGGACAGGGAGGTGAAAAACTGTTTTTT. Translation gives CASSGGQGGEKLFF.

This clonotype was picked up many times. The chain employs TRBV18 and TRBJ2-7; TRBD2 agrees at 12 bases. The CDR3 is made up of 14 amino acids. J gave up 3 bases and V 3 bases, and 0 bases lay outside the gene matches. Per germline, CDR1 KGHSH and CDR2 LQKENI. CDR3: CASSPTSGSYEQYF. The DNA for the CDR3 is TGTGCCAGCTCACCGACTAGCGGGAGCTACGAGCAGTACTTC.

This clonotype was observed a few times. V usage is TRBV6-1 and J usage is TRBJ1-3; D gene unclear. The CDR3 is 15 residues long. The germline CDR1 and CDR2 sequences are MNHNS and SASEGT. V lost 2 bases and J 2 bases, leaving 10 bases between the germline ends. The chain's CDR3 is CASSENRAAGNTIYF. CDR3 coding DNA: TGTGCCAGCAGTGAAAATAGGGCGGCTGGAAACACCATATATTTT.

This clonotype was observed a handful of times. The chain joins TRBV4-3 to TRBJ2-3, with D hard to call. V was pared by 4 bases and J by 6 bases, with 17 bases between. Germline lookup yields CDR1 LGHNA and CDR2 YSLEER. The length of the CDR3 is 15 residues. In DNA form, the CDR3 reads TGCGCCAGCAGCCTAAGGGCCTCCTCGGTGGATACGCAGTATTTT. Protein sequence: CASSLRASSVDTQYF.

This clonotype was seen only a few times. Its ends do not fully match the called genes, so a read error is possible. The CDR3 here is CASSLAGYTYEQYF. The CDR3 bases are TGTGCCAGCAGCCTAGCGGGGTACACCTACGAGCAGTACTTC. This chain joins TRBV7-2 and TRBJ2-7; 9 bases agree with TRBD2. This CDR3 comprises 14 residues. Germline V gene data show CDR1 as SGHTA and CDR2 as FQGNSA.

This clonotype was recorded many times. The V gene is TRBV29-1, the J gene TRBJ1-5; D might be TRBD1 (5 bases). Trimming pared 6 bases from V and 6 bases from J, leaving 15 bases between. Germline CDR1 and CDR2: SQVTM and ANQGSEA. This CDR3 spans 13 amino acids. The DNA of the CDR3 is TGCAGCGTCGAGCCGACAGAGGGTCAGCCCCAGCATTTT. Its protein product is CSVEPTEGQPQHF.

Of note for this clonotype: A read error may explain this, as a much larger clone is one base away. V usage is TRBV3-1 and J usage is TRBJ2-1; TRBD2 aligns across 8 bases. The CDR3 spans 17 residues. CDR1 and CDR2 (germline): LGHDT, YNNKEL (reference sequence). The chain's CDR3 is CASRQRRGTSVFNEQFF. In nucleotides, the CDR3 is TGTGCCAGCCGCCAACGCCGGGGGACTAGTGTTTTCAATGAGCAGTTCTTC.

This clonotype came up many times. The chain carries TRBV20-1 and TRBJ2-1; 11 bases are shared with TRBD2. The CDR3 contains 15 residues. J was trimmed by 5 bases and V by 8 bases; bases with no gene match: 11. The germline gives CDR1 DFQATT, CDR2 SNEGSKA (reference sequence). The CDR3 nucleotides read TGCAGTAGTAGCGGGAGGGGTTTACGGCACAATGAGCAGTTCTTC. Residues: CSSSGRGLRHNEQFF.

The genes are TRBV12-3 or TRBV12-4 and TRBJ2-3; 7 bases map to TRBD1. Trimming at V came to 2 bases and at J to 4 bases, leaving 15 bases not matched to a gene. CDR3 size: 18 residues. CDR3 loop: CASSLLEGTAASPDTQYF. The CDR3 DNA is TGTGCCAGCAGTTTATTAGAAGGGACAGCTGCAAGTCCAGATACGCAGTATTTT.

The chain is built from TRBV5-1 and TRBJ2-2; possibly TRBD1 for D (5 bases). The CDR3 is 14 residues long. The V gene lost 6 bases and the J gene lost 3 bases, with 12 bases spanning the gap. The V gene's germline CDR1 is SGHRS and CDR2 YFSETQ. The CDR3 DNA reads as TGCGCCAGCAACCATGACAGTCACACCGGGGAGCTGTTTTTT. Its translation is CASNHDSHTGELFF.